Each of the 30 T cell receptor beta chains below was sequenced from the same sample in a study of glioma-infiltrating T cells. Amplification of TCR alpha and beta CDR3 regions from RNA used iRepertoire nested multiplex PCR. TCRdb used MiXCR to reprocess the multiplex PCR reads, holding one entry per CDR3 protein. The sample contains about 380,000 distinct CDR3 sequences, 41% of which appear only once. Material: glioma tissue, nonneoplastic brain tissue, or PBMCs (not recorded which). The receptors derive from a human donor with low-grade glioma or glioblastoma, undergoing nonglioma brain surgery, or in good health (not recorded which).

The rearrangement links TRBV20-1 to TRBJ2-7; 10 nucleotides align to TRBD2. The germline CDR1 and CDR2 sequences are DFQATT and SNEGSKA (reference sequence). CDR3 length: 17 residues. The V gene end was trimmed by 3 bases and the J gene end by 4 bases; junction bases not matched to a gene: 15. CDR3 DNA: TGCAGTGCTAGTCCCCTATTGCCTAGCGGGAGTCTATACGAGCAGTACTTC. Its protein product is CSASPLLPSGSLYEQYF.

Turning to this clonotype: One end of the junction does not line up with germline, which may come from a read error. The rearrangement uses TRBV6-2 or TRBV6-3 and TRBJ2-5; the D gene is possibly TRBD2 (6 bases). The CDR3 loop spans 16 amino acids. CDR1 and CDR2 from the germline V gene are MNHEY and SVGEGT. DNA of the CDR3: TGTGCCAGCAGTTACTCGCCACTAGCAGTACAAGAGACCAAGTACTTC. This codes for CASSYSPLAVQETKYF.

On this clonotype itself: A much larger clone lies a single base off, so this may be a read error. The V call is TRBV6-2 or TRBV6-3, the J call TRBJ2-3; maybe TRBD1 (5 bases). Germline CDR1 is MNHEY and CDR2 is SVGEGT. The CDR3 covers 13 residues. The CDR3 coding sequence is TGTGCCAGCAGCAAAGGGGTTACAGATACGCACTATTTT. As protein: CASSKGVTDTHYF.

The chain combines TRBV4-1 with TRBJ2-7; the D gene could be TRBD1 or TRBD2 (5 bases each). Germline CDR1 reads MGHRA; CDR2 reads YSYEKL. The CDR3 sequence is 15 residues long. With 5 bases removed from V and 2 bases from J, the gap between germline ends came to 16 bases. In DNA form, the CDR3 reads TGCGCCAGCAGCTCGCCCGGGACGGGCACCTACGAGCAGTACTTC. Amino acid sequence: CASSSPGTGTYEQYF.

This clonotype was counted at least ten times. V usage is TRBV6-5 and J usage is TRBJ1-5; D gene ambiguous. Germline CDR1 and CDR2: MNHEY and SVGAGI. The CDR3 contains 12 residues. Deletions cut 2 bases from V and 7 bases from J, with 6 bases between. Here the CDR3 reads CASSYALQPQHF. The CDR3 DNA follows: TGTGCCAGCAGTTACGCCTTGCAGCCCCAGCATTTT.

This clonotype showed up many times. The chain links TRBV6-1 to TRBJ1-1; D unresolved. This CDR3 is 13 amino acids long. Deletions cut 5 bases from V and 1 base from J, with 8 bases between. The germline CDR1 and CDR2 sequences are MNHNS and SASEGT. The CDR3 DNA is TGTGCCAGCAGTTACTTTGGGAACACTGAAGCTTTCTTT. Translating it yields CASSYFGNTEAFF.

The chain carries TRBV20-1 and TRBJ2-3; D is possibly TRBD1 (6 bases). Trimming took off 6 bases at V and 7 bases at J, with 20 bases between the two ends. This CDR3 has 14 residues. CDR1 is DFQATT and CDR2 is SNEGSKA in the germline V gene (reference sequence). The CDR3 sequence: CSALSCPGDNTQYF. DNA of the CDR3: TGCAGTGCACTTAGCTGTCCCGGGGACAATACGCAGTATTTT.

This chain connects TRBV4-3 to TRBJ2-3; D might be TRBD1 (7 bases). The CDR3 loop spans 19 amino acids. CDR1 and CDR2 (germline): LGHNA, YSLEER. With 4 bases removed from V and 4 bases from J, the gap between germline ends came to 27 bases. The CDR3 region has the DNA TGCGCCAGCAGCCCGACCGCAGGGGGGACTCTGGGGAGTTCAGATACGCAGTATTTT. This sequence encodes CASSPTAGGTLGSSDTQYF.

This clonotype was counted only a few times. CDR3 loop: CASSLVANQPQHF. The CDR3 DNA reads as TGTGCCAGCAGTTTAGTTGCCAATCAGCCCCAGCATTTT. V and J are TRBV12-3 or TRBV12-4 and TRBJ1-5; unclear D gene. Deletions cut 1 base from V and 3 bases from J, with 4 bases between. This CDR3 region has 13 residues.

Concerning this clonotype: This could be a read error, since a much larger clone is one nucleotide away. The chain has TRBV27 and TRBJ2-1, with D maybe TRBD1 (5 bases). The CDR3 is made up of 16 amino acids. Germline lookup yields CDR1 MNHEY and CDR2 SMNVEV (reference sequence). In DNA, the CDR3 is TGTGGCAGCAGTTACGTAGGGTTTGGGGCTTTTAATGAGCAGTTCTTC. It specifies CGSSYVGFGAFNEQFF.

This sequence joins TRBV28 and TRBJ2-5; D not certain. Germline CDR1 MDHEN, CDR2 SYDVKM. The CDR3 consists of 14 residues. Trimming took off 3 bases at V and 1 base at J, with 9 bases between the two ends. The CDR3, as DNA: TGTGCCAGCAGTTTGGTACAAGTCCAAGAGACCCAGTACTTC. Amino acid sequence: CASSLVQVQETQYF.

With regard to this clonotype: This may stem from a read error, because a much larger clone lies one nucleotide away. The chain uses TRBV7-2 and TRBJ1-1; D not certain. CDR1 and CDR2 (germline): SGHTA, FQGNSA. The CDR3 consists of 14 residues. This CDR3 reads CASSQQVPNTEAFF. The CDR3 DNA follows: TGCGCCAGCAGCCAGCAGGTGCCGAACACTGAAGCTTTCTTT.

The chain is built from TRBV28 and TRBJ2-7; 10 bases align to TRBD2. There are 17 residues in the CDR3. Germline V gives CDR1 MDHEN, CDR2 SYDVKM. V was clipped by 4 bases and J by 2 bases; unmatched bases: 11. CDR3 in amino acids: CASSSPVGAGGTYEQYF. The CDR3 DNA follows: TGTGCCAGCAGTTCCCCTGTGGGAGCGGGAGGGACCTACGAGCAGTACTTC.

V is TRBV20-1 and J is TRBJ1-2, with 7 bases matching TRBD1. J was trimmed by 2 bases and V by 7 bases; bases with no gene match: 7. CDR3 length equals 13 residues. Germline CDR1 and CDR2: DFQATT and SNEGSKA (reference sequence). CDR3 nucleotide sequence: TGCAGTGTAAGCAGGGGGATAAACTATGGCTACACCTTC. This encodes CSVSRGINYGYTF.

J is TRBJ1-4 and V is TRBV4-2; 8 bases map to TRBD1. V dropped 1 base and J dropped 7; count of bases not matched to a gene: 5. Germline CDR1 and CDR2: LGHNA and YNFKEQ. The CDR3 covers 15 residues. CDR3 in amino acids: CASSQVRGTGEKLFF. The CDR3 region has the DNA TGTGCCAGCAGCCAAGTCCGGGGGACAGGTGAAAAACTGTTTTTT.

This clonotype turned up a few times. In DNA form, the CDR3 reads TGCAGTGCGAGGACTAGCGGGAGCGGCTACGAGCAGTACTTC. Translated, it gives CSARTSGSGYEQYF. The genes are TRBV20-1 and TRBJ2-7; TRBD2 agrees at 13 bases. CDR1 is DFQATT and CDR2 is SNEGSKA in the germline V gene (reference sequence). J gave up 3 bases and V 6 bases, and 5 bases lay outside the gene matches. This CDR3 comprises 14 residues.

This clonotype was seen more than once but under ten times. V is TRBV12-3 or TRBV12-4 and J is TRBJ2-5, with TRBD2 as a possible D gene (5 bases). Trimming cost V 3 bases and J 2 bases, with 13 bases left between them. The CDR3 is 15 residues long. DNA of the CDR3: TGTGCCAGCAGTTTCTTCGCCGGGAAACAAGAGACCCAGTACTTC. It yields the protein CASSFFAGKQETQYF.

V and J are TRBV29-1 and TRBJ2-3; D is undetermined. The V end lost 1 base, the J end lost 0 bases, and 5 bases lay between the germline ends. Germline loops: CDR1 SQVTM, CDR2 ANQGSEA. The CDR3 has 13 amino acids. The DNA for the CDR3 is TGCAGCGTTGAAGTGGATAGCACAGATACGCAGTATTTT. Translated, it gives CSVEVDSTDTQYF.

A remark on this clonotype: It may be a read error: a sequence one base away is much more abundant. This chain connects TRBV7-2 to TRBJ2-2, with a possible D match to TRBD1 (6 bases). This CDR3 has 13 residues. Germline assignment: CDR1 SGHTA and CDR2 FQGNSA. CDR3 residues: CTSSGTTFGELFF. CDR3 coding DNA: TGTACTAGTTCCGGGACAACCTTCGGGGAGCTGTTTTTT.

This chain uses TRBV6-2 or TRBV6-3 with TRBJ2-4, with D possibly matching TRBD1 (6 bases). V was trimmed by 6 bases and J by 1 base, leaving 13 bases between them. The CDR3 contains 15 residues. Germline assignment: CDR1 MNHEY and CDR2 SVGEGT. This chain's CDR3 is CASRRRQVAKNIQYF. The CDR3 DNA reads TGTGCCAGCAGGCGCAGACAGGTTGCCAAAAACATTCAGTACTTC.

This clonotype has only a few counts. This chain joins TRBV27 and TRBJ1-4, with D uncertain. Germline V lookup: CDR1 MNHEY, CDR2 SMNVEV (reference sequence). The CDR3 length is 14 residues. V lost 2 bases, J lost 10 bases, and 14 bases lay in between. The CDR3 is CASSLGSAAGKLFF. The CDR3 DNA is TGTGCCAGCAGTTTAGGATCGGCTGCTGGAAAACTGTTTTTT.

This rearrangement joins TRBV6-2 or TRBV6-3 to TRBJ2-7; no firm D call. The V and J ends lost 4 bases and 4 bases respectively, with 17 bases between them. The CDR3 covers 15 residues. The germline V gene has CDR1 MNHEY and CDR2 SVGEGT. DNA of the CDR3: TGTGCCAGCAGTTGGGGAACGAGGATCGGTTACGAGCAGTACTTC. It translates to CASSWGTRIGYEQYF.

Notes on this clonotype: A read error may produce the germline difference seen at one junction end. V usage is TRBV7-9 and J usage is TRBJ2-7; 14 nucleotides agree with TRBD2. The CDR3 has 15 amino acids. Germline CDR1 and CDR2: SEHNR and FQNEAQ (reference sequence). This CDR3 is CVSSRLAGGPYEQYF. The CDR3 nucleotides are TGTGTCAGCAGCCGACTAGCGGGAGGGCCTTACGAGCAGTACTTC.

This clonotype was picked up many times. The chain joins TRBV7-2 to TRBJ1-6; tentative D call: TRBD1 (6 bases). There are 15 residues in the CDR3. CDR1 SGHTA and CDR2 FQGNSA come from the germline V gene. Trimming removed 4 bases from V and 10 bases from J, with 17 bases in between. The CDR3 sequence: CASSSLAMGASPLHF. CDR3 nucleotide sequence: TGTGCCAGCAGCTCACTAGCTATGGGGGCATCACCCCTCCACTTT.

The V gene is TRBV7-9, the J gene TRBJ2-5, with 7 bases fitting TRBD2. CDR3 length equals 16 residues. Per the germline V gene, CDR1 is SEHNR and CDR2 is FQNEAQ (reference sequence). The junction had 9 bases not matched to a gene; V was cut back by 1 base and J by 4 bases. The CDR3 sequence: CASSLGWAGERETQYF. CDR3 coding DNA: TGTGCCAGCAGCTTAGGCTGGGCGGGAGAGAGAGAGACCCAGTACTTC.

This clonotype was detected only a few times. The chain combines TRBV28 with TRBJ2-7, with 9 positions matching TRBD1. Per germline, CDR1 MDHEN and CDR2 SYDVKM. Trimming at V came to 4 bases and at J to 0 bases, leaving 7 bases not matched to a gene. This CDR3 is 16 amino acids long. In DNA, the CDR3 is TGTGCCAGCAGTTGGCCGACAGGGGGGAGCTCCTACGAGCAGTACTTC. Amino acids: CASSWPTGGSSYEQYF.

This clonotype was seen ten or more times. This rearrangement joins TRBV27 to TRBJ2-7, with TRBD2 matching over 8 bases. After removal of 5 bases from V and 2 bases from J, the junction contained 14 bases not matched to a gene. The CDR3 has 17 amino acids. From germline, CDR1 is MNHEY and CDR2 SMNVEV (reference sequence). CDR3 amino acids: CASSQHPPGLGAYEQYF. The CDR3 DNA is TGTGCCAGCAGTCAACATCCGCCGGGACTAGGCGCCTACGAGCAGTACTTC.

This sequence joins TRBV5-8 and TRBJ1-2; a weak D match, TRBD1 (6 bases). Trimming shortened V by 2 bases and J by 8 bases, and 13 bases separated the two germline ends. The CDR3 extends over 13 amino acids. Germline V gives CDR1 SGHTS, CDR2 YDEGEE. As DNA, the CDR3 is TGTGCCAGCAGCTTTTCAGGGGTTTGGGGCTACACCTTC. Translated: CASSFSGVWGYTF.

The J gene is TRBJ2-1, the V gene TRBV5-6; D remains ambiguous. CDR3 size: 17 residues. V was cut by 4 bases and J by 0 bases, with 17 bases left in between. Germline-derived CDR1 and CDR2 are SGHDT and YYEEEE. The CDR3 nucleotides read TGTGCCAGCAGCCCACTAATTTCCAGGAGCTCCTACAATGAGCAGTTCTTC. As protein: CASSPLISRSSYNEQFF.

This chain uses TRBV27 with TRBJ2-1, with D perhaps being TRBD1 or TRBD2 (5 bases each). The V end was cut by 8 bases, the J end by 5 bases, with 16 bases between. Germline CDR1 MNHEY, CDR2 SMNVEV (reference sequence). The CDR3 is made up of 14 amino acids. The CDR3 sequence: CASGRDRINNEQFF. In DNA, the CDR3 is TGTGCCAGCGGCAGGGACCGTATTAACAATGAGCAGTTCTTC.